These 20 T cell receptor beta chains were all obtained from the same sample, sequenced in a study of PD-1 blockade in mismatch repair-deficient tumors. Clones were sequenced by immunoSEQ multiplex PCR, and TCRdb holds only the in-frame ones, with some missing. The table records 30,000 to 40,000 clones, approximately 84% of them present only once. The specimen comprised PBMCs, sampled roughly 6 weeks after starting pembrolizumab. The receptors shown here come from an adult with mismatch repair-deficient cancer.

The rearrangement links TRBV2 to TRBJ2-1; 10 bases fit TRBD1. The CDR3 has 15 residues. Germline lookup yields CDR1 SNHLY and CDR2 FYNNEI. After removal of 4 bases from V and 7 bases from J, the junction contained 7 bases not matched to a gene. Written as DNA, the CDR3 is TGTGCCAGCAGTGGGGGGACAGGGGTTTCAAATGAGCAGTTCTTC. This encodes CASSGGTGVSNEQFF.

V usage is TRBV19 and J usage is TRBJ2-5, with TRBD1 matching 7 bases. Germline V CDR1 and CDR2: LNHDA, SQIVND (reference sequence). The CDR3 spans 14 residues. With 7 bases clipped from V and 2 bases from J, the junction kept 7 bases outside the gene matches. The CDR3 nucleotides read TGTGCCAGTACCTTTGGACAGGTTCAAGAGACCCAGTACTTC. Protein: CASTFGQVQETQYF.

CDR3 sequence (DNA): TGTGCCAGCAGCGTACAGGACAGGGGGTTCGACGAGCAGTACTTC. This sequence encodes CASSVQDRGFDEQYF. The chain combines TRBV9 with TRBJ2-7, with 10 bases identical to TRBD1. Germline loops: CDR1 SGDLS, CDR2 YYNGEE. CDR3 length: 15 amino acids. V lost 1 base, J lost 5 bases, and 6 bases stayed unmatched.

This chain uses TRBV5-1 with TRBJ2-5, with 9 bases that match TRBD2. After removal of 0 bases from V and 5 bases from J, the junction contained 11 bases not matched to a gene. This CDR3 has 17 residues. Germline V gives CDR1 SGHRS, CDR2 YFSETQ. The chain's CDR3 is CASSLGISGSRGETQYF. The CDR3 DNA reads TGCGCCAGCAGCTTGGGGATTAGCGGGAGTCGGGGGGAGACCCAGTACTTC.

This clone was picked up a small number of times. V usage is TRBV13 and J usage is TRBJ2-7; the D gene is possibly TRBD1 (6 bases). The germline CDR1 and CDR2 sequences are PRHDT and FYEKMQ (reference sequence). The germline V and J ends were trimmed by 5 bases and 2 bases, with 13 bases remaining between them. CDR3 length: 14 residues. The CDR3 DNA reads TGTGCCAGCAGCGATGGGCAGGGGCCCTACGAGCAGTACTTC. Its translation: CASSDGQGPYEQYF.

This chain connects TRBV5-4 to TRBJ1-2, with TRBD1 matching 11 bases. CDR1 is SGHNT and CDR2 is YYREEE in the germline V gene (reference sequence). V lost 0 bases, J lost 4 bases, and 2 bases stayed unmatched. CDR3 length: 15 residues. The CDR3 spells CASSLAGTGGYGYTF. DNA for the CDR3: TGTGCCAGCAGCTTGGCCGGGACAGGGGGCTATGGCTACACCTTC.

The chain combines TRBV11-3 with TRBJ1-1; 7 bases map to TRBD1. The ends lost 2 bases at V and 1 base at J; junction bases unmatched: 4. Per the germline V gene, CDR1 is SGHNT and CDR2 is YENEEA. The CDR3 spans 15 residues. The CDR3 protein is CASSLSWDRNTEAFF. The DNA for the CDR3 is TGTGCCAGCAGCTTAAGCTGGGACAGGAACACTGAAGCTTTCTTT.

This chain joins TRBV11-2 and TRBJ1-2; D is unclear. V was cut by 2 bases and J by 8 bases, with 9 bases left in between. The CDR3 contains 12 residues. Per the germline V gene, CDR1 is SGHAT and CDR2 is FQNNGV. DNA of the CDR3: TGTGCCAGCAGCTTACACATCGGGGGCTACACCTTC. Translated: CASSLHIGGYTF.

The rearrangement uses TRBV6-4 and TRBJ2-2, with D tentatively TRBD1 (5 bases). Trimming pared 6 bases from V and 4 bases from J, leaving 9 bases between. The CDR3 has 13 residues. Germline-derived CDR1 and CDR2 are MRHNA and SNTAGT. CDR3 protein: CASSPRGTGELFF. The CDR3 nucleotides read TGTGCCAGCAGCCCAAGGGGCACCGGGGAGCTGTTTTTT.

In this sample, this clone turned up a few times. The rearrangement links TRBV5-5 to TRBJ2-7; the match to TRBD1 covers 9 bases. From germline, CDR1 is SGHKS and CDR2 YYEKEE (reference sequence). The V gene end was trimmed by 2 bases and the J gene end by 6 bases; junction bases not matched to a gene: 6. The CDR3 has 14 residues. The CDR3 region has the DNA TGTGCCAGCAGCTTTTCCGGGACAGGGCGCGAGCAGTACTTC. It codes for CASSFSGTGREQYF.

This clone has just a few counts. This rearrangement joins TRBV27 to TRBJ2-7; 8 positions agree with TRBD1. Trimming cost V 3 bases and J 3 bases; bases outside gene matches: 7. The CDR3 consists of 15 residues. CDR1 MNHEY and CDR2 SMNVEV come from the germline V gene (reference sequence). This CDR3 reads CASSFGQGGFYEQYF. DNA of the CDR3: TGTGCCAGCAGTTTTGGACAGGGAGGATTCTACGAGCAGTACTTC.

The V and J genes are TRBV7-9 and TRBJ2-5; 8 positions agree with TRBD1. V shed 0 bases, J shed 2 bases, and the junction held 11 bases outside the gene matches. The CDR3 length is 18 residues. Germline V gene data show CDR1 as SEHNR and CDR2 as FQNEAQ (reference sequence). In nucleotides, the CDR3 is TGTGCCAGCAGCTTAGCGGGGTTTTGGGACAGGAGACAAGAGACCCAGTACTTC. Translation gives CASSLAGFWDRRQETQYF.

The chain couples TRBV6-6 to TRBJ2-3; D unresolved. The CDR3 loop spans 12 amino acids. CDR1 is MNHNY and CDR2 is SVGAGI in the germline V gene (reference sequence). The V and J ends lost 3 bases and 5 bases respectively, with 6 bases between them. The CDR3 reads CASSYRGDTQYF. The CDR3 DNA sequence: TGTGCCAGCAGTTATCGCGGAGATACGCAGTATTTT.

This clone was observed a single time. V and J are TRBV19 and TRBJ2-5; 13 bases line up with TRBD2. The CDR3 spans 19 residues. The V gene's germline CDR1 is LNHDA and CDR2 SQIVND (reference sequence). After removal of 3 bases from V and 5 bases from J, the junction contained 15 bases not matched to a gene. In DNA form, the CDR3 reads TGTGCCAGTAGTATCCCACGGACTAGCGGGAGAAGTCTATACGAGACCCAGTACTTC. Encoded protein: CASSIPRTSGRSLYETQYF.

The chain carries TRBV28 and TRBJ1-5, with a possible D match to TRBD1 (6 bases). V lost 6 bases and J 7 bases, leaving 19 bases between the germline ends. The length of the CDR3 is 15 residues. Germline CDR1 MDHEN, CDR2 SYDVKM. The CDR3 reads CASSPLLQGSQPQHF. CDR3 sequence (DNA): TGTGCCAGCAGCCCATTATTACAGGGATCGCAGCCCCAGCATTTT.

A single count supports this clone. The gene calls are TRBV7-8 and TRBJ2-3, with TRBD2 matching over 10 bases. There are 15 residues in the CDR3. Trimming cost V 5 bases and J 1 base; bases outside gene matches: 3. Germline assignment: CDR1 SGHVS and CDR2 FQNEAQ. CDR3 loop: CASSPGTSGTDTQYF. CDR3 nucleotides: TGTGCCAGCAGCCCTGGGACTAGCGGCACAGATACGCAGTATTTT.

This chain connects TRBV19 to TRBJ2-7; 9 nucleotides line up with TRBD2. From germline, CDR1 is LNHDA and CDR2 SQIVND (reference sequence). Losses at the gene ends were 4 bases for V and 2 bases for J; bases not matched to a gene: 3. The CDR3 runs 14 residues. The CDR3 DNA follows: TGTGCCAGTAGTAGGGTAGCGGGGGCCTACGAGCAGTACTTC. Its translation: CASSRVAGAYEQYF.

The chain recombines TRBV5-1 with TRBJ1-1; D unresolved. With 4 bases removed from V and 12 bases from J, the gap between germline ends came to 16 bases. CDR1 SGHRS and CDR2 YFSETQ come from the germline V gene. The CDR3 has 12 residues. The CDR3 nucleotides read TGCGCCAGCAGCCCGGACTTGGCCATCTCTTTCTTT. This codes for CASSPDLAISFF.

The rearrangement uses TRBV5-1 and TRBJ2-3; TRBD2 is a possible D gene (5 bases). The CDR3 consists of 14 residues. The germline V gene encodes CDR1 SGHRS and CDR2 YFSETQ. Trimming took 5 bases from V and 3 from J, leaving 13 bases between them. The chain's CDR3 is CASSVGVGTDTQYF. CDR3 DNA: TGCGCCAGCAGTGTGGGAGTGGGAACAGATACGCAGTATTTT.

V is TRBV6-5 and J is TRBJ2-3, with TRBD2 as a possible D gene (6 bases). The CDR3 is made up of 14 amino acids. CDR1 and CDR2 (germline): MNHEY, SVGAGI. V dropped 11 bases and J dropped 5 bases, with 20 bases sitting between them. The CDR3 reads CAAVAGLLGDTQYF. The DNA for the CDR3 is TGTGCCGCCGTCGCGGGACTCCTGGGAGATACGCAGTATTTT.